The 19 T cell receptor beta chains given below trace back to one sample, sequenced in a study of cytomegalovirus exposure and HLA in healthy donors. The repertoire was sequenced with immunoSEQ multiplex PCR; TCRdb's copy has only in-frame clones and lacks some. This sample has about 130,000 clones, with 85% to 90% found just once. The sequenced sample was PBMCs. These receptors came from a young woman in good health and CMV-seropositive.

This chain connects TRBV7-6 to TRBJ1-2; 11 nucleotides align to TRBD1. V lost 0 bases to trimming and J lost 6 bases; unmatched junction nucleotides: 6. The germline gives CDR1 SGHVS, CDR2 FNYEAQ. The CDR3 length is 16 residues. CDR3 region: CASSLAYGTGGHGYTF. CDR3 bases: TGTGCCAGCAGCTTAGCCTACGGGACAGGGGGACATGGCTACACCTTC.

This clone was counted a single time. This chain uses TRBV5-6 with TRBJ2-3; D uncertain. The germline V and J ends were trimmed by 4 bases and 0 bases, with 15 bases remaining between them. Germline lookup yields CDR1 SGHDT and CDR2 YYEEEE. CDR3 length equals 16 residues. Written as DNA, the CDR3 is TGTGCCAGCAGCCCTGGCCCTTGGTCTAGCACAGATACGCAGTATTTT. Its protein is CASSPGPWSSTDTQYF.

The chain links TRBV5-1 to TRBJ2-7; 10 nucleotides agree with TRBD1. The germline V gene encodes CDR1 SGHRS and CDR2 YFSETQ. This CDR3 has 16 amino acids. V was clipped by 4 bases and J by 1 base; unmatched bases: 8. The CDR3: CASSPARGQGSYEQYF. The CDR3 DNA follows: TGCGCCAGCAGCCCCGCGCGGGGACAGGGGTCCTACGAGCAGTACTTC. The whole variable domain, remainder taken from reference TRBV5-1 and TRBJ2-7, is KAGVTQTPRYLIKTRGQQVTLSCSPISGHRSVSWYQQTPGQGLQFLFEYFSETQRNKGNFPGRFSGRQFSNSRSEMNVSTLELGDSALYLCASSPARGQGSYEQYFGPGTRLTVT.

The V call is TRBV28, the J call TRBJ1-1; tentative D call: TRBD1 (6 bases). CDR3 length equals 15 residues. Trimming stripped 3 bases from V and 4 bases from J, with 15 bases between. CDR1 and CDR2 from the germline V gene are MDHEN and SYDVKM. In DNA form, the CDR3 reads TGTGCCAGCAGTTTGGGATCCAGGGGCGCCACTGAAGCTTTCTTT. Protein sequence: CASSLGSRGATEAFF.

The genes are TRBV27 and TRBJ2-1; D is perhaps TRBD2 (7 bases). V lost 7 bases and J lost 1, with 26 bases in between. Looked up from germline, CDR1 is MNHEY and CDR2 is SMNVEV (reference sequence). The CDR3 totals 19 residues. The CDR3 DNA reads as TGTGCCAGCACCCCCCTTATCAGCGGGACAACCTTATCCTACAATGAGCAGTTCTTC. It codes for CASTPLISGTTLSYNEQFF.

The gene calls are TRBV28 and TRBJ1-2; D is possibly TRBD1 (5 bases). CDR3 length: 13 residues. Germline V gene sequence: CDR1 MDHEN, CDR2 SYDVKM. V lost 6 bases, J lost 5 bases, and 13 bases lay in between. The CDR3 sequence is CASSADRAYGYTF. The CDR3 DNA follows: TGTGCCAGCAGCGCCGACAGAGCTTATGGCTACACCTTC.

CDR3 sequence reads: CASSLGASWVGHYEQYF. The CDR3 coding sequence is TGTGCCAGCAGCTTGGGGGCTAGCTGGGTTGGGCACTACGAGCAGTACTTC. J is TRBJ2-7 and V is TRBV5-6; TRBD2 is a possible D gene (5 bases). Germline V gives CDR1 SGHDT, CDR2 YYEEEE. The V and J ends lost 0 bases and 3 bases respectively, with 19 bases between them. The CDR3 extends over 17 amino acids.

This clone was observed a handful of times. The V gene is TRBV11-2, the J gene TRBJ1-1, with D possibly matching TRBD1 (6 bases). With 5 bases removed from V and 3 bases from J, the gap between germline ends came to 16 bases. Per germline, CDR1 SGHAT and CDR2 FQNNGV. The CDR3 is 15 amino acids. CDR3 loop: CASSQSLRGDTEAFF. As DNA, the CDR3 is TGTGCCAGCAGCCAGAGTCTCAGGGGTGACACTGAAGCTTTCTTT.

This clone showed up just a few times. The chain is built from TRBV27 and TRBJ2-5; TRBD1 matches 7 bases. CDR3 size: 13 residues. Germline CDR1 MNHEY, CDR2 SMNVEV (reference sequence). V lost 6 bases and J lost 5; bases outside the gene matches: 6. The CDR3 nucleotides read TGTGCCAGCAGGGTAACAGGGGCGGAGACCCAGTACTTC. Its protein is CASRVTGAETQYF.

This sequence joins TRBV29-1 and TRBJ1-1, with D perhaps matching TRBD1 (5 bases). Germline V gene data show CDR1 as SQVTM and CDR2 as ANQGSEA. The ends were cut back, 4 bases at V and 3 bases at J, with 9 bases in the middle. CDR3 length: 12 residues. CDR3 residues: CSVAGTYTEAFF. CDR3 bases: TGCAGCGTTGCAGGGACTTACACTGAAGCTTTCTTT.

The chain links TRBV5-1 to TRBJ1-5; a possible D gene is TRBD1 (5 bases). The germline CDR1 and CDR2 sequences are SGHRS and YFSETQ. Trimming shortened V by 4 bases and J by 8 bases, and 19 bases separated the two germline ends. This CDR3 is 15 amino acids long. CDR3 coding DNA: TGCGCCAGCAGCACCCAGGGCCCGTATCAAAAGCCCCAGCATTTT. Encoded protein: CASSTQGPYQKPQHF.

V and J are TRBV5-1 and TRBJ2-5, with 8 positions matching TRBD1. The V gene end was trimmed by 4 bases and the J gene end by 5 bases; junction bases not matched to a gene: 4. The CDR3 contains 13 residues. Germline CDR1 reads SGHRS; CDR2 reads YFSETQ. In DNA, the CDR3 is TGCGCCAGCAGCGTTGACAGGGGTGAGACCCAGTACTTC. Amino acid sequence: CASSVDRGETQYF.

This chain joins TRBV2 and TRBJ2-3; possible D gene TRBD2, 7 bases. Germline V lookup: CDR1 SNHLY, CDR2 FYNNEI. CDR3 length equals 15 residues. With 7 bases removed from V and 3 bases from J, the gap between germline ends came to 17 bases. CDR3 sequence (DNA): TGTGCCAGCAACACAGGGCTAGCGGTAACAGATACGCAGTATTTT. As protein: CASNTGLAVTDTQYF.

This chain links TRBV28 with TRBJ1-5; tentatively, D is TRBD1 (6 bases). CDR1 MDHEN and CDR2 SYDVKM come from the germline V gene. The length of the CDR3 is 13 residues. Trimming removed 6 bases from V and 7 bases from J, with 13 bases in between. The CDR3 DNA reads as TGTGCCAGCAGGCAACAGGGCTCCCAGCCCCAGCATTTT. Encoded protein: CASRQQGSQPQHF.

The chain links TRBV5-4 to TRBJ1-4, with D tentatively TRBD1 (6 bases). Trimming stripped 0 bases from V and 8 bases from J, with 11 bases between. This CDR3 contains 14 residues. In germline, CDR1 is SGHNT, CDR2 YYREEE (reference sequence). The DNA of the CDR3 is TGTGCCAGCAGCTTGGACAGGGTAGGAGAAAAACTGTTTTTT. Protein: CASSLDRVGEKLFF. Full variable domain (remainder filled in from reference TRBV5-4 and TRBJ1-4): ETGVTQSPTHLIKTRGQQVTLRCSSQSGHNTVSWYQQALGQGPQFIFQYYREEENGRGNFPPRFSGLQFPNYSSELNVNALELDDSALYLCASSLDRVGEKLFFGSGTQLSVL.

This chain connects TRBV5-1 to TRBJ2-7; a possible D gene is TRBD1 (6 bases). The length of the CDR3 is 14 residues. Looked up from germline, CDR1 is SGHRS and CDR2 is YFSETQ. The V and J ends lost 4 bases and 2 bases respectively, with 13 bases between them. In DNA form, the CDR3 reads TGCGCCAGCAGCCTGCTCGGACAGACCTACGAGCAGTACTTC. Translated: CASSLLGQTYEQYF.

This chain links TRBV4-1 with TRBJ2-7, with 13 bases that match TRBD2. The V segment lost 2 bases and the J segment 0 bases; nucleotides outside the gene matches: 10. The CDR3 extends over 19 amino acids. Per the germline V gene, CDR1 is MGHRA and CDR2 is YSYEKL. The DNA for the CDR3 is TGCGCCAGCAGCCAACCGCCGGGACTAGCGGGACGGGGCTCCTACGAGCAGTACTTC. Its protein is CASSQPPGLAGRGSYEQYF.

In DNA, the CDR3 is TGTGCCAGCAGTTTCCGACAGGGGGCGCGCCACGAGCAGTACTTC. This translates into CASSFRQGARHEQYF. V is TRBV6-1 and J is TRBJ2-7; 10 bases match TRBD1. There are 15 residues in the CDR3. Germline assignment: CDR1 MNHNS and CDR2 SASEGT. Trimming removed 5 bases from V and 5 bases from J; junction bases left unmatched: 9.

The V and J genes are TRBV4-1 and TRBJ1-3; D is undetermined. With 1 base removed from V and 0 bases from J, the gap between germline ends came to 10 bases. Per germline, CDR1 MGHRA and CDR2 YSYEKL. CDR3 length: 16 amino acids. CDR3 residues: CASSQGTDVSGNTIYF. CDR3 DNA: TGCGCCAGCAGCCAAGGGACTGACGTCTCTGGAAACACCATATATTTT.